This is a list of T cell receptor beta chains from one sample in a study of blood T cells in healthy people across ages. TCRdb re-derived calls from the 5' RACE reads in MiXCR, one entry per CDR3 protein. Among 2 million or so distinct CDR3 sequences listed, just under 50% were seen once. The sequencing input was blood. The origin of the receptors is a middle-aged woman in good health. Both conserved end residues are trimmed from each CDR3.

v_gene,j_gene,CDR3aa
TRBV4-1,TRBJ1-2,ASSQHKAGTGGSGYT
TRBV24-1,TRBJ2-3,ATSVADTETQY
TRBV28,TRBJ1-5,ASSTRGDSNQPQH
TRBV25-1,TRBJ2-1,ASSGFGTPEQF
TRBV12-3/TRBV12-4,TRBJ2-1,ASIGTVGYNEQF
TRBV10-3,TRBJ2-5,AIRDSGTGGRETQY
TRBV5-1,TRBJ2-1,ASSEGTSGHNEQF
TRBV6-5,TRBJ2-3,ASSNPTREDTQY
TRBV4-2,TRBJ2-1,ASSQEAGVVYNEQF
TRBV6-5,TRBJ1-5,ASSTTGGNQPQH
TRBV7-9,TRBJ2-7,ASRGRVPFSYEQY
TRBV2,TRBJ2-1,ASSEFSYNEQF
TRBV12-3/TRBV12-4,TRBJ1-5,ASVVGLGQPQH
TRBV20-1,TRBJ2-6,SARVPGRAGANVLT
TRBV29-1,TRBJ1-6,SAGPFPGSPLH
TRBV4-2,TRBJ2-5,ASSTRLARQETQY
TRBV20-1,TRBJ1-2,SARRENYGYT
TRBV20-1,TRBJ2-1,SARDQAGGIYEQF
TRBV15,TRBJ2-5,ATSSTTGRETQY
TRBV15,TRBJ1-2,AVRGADANYGYT
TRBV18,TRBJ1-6,ASSPRLDINSPLH
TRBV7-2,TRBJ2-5,ASSRGVSETQY
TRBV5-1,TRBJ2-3,ASSLVAGNTDTQY
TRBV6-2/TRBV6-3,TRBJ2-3,ASSPAGSTDTQY